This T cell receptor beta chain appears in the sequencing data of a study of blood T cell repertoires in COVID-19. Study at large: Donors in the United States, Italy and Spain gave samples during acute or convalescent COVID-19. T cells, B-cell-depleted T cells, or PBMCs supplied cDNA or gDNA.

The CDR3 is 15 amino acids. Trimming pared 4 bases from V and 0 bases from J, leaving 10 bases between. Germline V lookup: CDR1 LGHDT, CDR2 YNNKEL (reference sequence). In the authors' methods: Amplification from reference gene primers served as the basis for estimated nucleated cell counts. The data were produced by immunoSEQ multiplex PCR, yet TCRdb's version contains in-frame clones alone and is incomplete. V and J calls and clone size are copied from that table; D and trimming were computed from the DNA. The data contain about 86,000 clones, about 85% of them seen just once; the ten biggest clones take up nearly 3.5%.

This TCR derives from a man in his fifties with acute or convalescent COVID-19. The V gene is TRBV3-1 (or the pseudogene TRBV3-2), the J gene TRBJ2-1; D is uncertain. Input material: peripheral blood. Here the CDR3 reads CASSPLRSSYNEQFF. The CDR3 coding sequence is TGTGCCAGCAGCCCTTTGCGAAGCTCCTACAATGAGCAGTTCTTC.